This T cell receptor (beta chain) was sequenced for a study of blood T cell repertoires in COVID-19. TCRdb keeps only in-frame clones here, not all; method: immunoSEQ multiplex PCR. The sample lists 250,000 to 300,000 clones; about four fifths were seen once. The sample taken for sequencing was PBMCs or T cells enriched from blood (not recorded which). This clonotype was sampled from a man in his forties who had been exposed to COVID-19.

The CDR3, as DNA: TGTGCCTCCCCGAGGGAGCGGGAGAGAAATGAGCAGTTCTTC. It specifies CASPRERERNEQFF. The rearrangement uses TRBV30 and TRBJ2-1; 8 bases match TRBD2. V dropped 7 bases and J dropped 7; count of bases not matched to a gene: 12. CDR3 length equals 14 residues. Germline CDR1 and CDR2: GTSNPN and SVGIG (reference sequence).